The sample holds a few counts of the clone carrying this TCR beta chain. Construction of the TCRbeta library involved unique molecular identifiers. TCRdb processed the PCR reads anew with MiXCR; each CDR3 protein has one entry. The sample gives about 610,000 distinct CDR3 sequences, 10% to 13% of which show up once; roughly 4% is in the top ten. This specimen belongs to a study of T-cell reconstitution after alpha-beta-depleted transplantation in children. The CDR3 runs to 14 residues. Deletions cut 5 bases from V and 3 bases from J, with 12 bases between. Germline CDR1 reads SGHTA; CDR2 reads FQGNSA.

The source was PBMCs from the stem cell graft donor, collected from the stem cell graft. The clonotype originates from a human donor who donated a stem cell graft to a child with acute myeloid leukemia. The J gene is TRBJ2-3, the V gene TRBV7-2; weak D call: TRBD2 (6 bases). In DNA, the CDR3 is TGTGCCAGCAGCACTAAAGCGGGTACAGATACGCAGTATTTT. As protein: CASSTKAGTDTQYF.